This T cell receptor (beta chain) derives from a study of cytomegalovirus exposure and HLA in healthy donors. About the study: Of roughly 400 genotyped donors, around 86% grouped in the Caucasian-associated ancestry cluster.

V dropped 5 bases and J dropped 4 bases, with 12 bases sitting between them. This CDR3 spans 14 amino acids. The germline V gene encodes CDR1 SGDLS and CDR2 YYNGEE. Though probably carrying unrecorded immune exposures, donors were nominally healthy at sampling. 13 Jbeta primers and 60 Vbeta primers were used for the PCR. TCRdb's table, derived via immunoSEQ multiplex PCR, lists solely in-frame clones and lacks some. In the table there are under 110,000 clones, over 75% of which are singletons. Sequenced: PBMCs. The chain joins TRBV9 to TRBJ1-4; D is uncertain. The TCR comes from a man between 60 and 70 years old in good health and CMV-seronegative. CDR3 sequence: CASSIESGNEKLFF. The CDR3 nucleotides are TGTGCCAGCAGTATAGAGAGTGGTAATGAAAAACTGTTTTTT.